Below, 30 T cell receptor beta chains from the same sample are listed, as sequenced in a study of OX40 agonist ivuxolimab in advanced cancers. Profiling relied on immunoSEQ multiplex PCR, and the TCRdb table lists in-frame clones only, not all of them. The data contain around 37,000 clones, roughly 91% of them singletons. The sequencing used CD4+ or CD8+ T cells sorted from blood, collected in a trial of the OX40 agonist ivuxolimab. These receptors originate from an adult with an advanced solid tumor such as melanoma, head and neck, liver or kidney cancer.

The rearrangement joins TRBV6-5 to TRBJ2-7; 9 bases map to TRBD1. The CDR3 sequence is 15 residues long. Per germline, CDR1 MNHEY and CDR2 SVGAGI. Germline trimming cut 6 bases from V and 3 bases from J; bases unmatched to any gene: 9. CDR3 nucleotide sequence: TGTGCCAGCAGCCTTTATGGACAGGGGTTCTACGAGCAGTACTTC. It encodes CASSLYGQGFYEQYF.

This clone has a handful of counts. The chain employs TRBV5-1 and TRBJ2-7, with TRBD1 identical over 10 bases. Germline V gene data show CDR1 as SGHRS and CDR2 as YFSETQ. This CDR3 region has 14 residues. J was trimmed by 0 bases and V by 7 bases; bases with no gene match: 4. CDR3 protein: CASQDRGASYEQYF. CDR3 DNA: TGCGCCAGCCAGGACAGGGGGGCCTCCTACGAGCAGTACTTC. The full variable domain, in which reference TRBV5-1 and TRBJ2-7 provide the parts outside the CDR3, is KAGVTQTPRYLIKTRGQQVTLSCSPISGHRSVSWYQQTPGQGLQFLFEYFSETQRNKGNFPGRFSGRQFSNSRSEMNVSTLELGDSALYLCASQDRGASYEQYFGPGTRLTVT.

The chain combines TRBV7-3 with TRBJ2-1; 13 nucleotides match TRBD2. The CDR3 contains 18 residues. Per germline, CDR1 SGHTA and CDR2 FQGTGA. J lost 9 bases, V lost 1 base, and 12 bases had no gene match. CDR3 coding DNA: TGTGCCAGCAGCTTAAACCCCGGACTAGCGGGAGACCGAAGTGAGCAGTTCTTC. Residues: CASSLNPGLAGDRSEQFF.

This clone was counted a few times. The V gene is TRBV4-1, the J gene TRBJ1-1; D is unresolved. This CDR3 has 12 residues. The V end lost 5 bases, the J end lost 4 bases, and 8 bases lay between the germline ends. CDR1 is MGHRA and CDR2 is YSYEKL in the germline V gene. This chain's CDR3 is CASSLIGTEAFF. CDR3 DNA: TGCGCCAGCAGCTTAATTGGCACTGAAGCTTTCTTT.

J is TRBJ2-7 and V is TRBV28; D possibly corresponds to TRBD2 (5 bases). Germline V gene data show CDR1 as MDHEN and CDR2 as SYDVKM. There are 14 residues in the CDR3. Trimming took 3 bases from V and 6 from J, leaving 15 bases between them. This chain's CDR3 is CASSFGNPGSEQYF. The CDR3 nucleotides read TGTGCCAGCAGTTTCGGTAACCCGGGATCCGAGCAGTACTTC.

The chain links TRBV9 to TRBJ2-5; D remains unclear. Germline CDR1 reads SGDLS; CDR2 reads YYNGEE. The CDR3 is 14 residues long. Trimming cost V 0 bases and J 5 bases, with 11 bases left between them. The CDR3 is CASSVALLGETQYF. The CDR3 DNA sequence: TGTGCCAGCAGCGTAGCTTTACTCGGGGAGACCCAGTACTTC.

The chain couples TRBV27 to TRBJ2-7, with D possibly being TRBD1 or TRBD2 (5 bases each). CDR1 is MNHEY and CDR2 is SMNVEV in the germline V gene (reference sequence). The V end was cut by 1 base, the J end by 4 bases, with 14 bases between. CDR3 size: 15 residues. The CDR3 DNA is TGTGCCAGCAGTTTATATGGGGGTGGTGCGTACGAGCAGTACTTC. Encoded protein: CASSLYGGGAYEQYF.

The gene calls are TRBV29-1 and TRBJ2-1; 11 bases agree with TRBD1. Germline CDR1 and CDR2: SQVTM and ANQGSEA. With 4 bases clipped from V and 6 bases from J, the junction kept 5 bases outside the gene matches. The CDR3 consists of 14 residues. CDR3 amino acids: CSVAWTGGPNEQFF. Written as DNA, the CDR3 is TGCAGCGTTGCATGGACAGGGGGCCCCAATGAGCAGTTCTTC.

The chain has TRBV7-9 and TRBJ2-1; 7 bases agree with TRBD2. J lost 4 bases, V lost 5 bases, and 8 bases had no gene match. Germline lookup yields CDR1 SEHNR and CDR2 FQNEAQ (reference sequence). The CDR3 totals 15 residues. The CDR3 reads CASSLVLAEYNEQFF. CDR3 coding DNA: TGTGCCAGCAGCCTAGTGCTAGCGGAATACAATGAGCAGTTCTTC.

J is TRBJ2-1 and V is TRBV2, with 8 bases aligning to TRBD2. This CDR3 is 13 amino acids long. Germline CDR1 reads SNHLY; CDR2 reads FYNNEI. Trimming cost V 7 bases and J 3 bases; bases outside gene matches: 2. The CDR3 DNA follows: TGTGCCAGCAAACTAGCGGACTACAATGAGCAGTTCTTC. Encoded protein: CASKLADYNEQFF.

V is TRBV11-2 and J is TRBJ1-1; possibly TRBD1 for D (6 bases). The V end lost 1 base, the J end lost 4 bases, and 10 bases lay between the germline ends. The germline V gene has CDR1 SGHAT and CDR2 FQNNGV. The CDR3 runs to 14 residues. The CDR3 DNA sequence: TGTGCCAGCAGCTTAGGGGCAGGGGTCACTGAAGCTTTCTTT. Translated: CASSLGAGVTEAFF.

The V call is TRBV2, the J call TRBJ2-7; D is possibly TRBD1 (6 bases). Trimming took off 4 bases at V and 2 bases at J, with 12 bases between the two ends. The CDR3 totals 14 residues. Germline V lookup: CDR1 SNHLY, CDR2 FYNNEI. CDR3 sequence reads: CASSAQGKAYEQYF. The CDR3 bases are TGTGCCAGCAGTGCGCAGGGGAAAGCCTACGAGCAGTACTTC.

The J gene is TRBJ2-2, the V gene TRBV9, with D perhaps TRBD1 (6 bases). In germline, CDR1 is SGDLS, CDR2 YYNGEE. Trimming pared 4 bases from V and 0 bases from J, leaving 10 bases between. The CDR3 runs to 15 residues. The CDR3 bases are TGTGCCAGCAGCCCCGGGACAACGAACACCGGGGAGCTGTTTTTT. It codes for CASSPGTTNTGELFF.

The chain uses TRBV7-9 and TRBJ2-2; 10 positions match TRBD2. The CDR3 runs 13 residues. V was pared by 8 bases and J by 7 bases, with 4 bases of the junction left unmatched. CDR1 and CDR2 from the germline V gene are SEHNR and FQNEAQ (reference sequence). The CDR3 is CASSSGRGGELFF. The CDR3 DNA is TGTGCCAGCTCTAGCGGGAGAGGCGGGGAGCTGTTTTTT.

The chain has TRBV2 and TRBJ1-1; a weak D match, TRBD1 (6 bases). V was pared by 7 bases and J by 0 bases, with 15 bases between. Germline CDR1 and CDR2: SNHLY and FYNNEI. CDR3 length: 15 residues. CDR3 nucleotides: TGTGCCAGCACCCTAAGGGACATACTGAACACTGAAGCTTTCTTT. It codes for CASTLRDILNTEAFF.

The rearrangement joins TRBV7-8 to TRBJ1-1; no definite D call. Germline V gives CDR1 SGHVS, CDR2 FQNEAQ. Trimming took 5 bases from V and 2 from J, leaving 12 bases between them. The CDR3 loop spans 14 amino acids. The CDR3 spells CASSLMTTNTEAFF. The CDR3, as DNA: TGTGCCAGCAGCCTAATGACCACTAACACTGAAGCTTTCTTT.

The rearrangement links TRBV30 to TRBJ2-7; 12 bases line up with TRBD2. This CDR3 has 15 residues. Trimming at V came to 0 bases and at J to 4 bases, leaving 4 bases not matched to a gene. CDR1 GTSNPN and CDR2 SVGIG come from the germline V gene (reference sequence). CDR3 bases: TGTGCCTGGAGTGTACGCACTAGCGGGAGGTACGAGCAGTACTTC. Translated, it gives CAWSVRTSGRYEQYF.

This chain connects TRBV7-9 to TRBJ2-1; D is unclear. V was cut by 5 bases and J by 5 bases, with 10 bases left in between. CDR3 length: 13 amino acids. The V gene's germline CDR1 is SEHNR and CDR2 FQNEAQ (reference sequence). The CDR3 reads CASSERINNEQFF. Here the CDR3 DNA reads TGTGCCAGCAGCGAACGAATTAACAATGAGCAGTTCTTC.

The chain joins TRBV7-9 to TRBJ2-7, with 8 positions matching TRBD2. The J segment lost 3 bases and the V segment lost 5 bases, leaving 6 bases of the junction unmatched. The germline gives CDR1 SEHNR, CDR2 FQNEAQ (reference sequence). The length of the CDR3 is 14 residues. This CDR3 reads CASSLDGRVYEQYF. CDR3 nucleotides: TGTGCCAGCAGCCTAGACGGGAGGGTCTACGAGCAGTACTTC.

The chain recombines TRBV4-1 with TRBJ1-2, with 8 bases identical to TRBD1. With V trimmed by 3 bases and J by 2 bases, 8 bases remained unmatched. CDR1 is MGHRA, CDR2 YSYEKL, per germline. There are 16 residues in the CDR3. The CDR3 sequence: CASSQSPDRVNYGYTF. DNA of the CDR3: TGCGCCAGCAGCCAGAGTCCGGACAGGGTGAACTATGGCTACACCTTC.

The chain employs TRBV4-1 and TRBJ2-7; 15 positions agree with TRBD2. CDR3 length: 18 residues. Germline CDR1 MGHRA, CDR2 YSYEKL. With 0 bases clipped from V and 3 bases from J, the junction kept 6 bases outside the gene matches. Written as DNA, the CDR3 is TGCGCCAGCAGCCAAGAAGGACTAGCGGGAGGGGGTATCTACGAGCAGTACTTC. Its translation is CASSQEGLAGGGIYEQYF.

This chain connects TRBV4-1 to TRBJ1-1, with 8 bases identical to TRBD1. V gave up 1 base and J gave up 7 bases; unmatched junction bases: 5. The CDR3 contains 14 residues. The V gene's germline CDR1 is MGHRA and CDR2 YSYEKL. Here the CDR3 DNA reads TGCGCCAGCAGCCAAGGGACAGGGAGGAGTGAAGCTTTCTTT. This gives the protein CASSQGTGRSEAFF.

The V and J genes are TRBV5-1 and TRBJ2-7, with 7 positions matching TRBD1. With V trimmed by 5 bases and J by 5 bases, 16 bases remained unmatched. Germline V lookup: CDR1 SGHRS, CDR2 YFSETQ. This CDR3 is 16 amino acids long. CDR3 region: CASRIGEQGLWHEQYF. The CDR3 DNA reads TGCGCCAGCAGGATTGGCGAACAGGGGCTATGGCACGAGCAGTACTTC.

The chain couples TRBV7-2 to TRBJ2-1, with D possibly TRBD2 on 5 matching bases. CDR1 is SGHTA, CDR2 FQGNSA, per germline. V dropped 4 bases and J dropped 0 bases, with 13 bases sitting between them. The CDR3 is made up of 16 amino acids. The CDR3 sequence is CASSSDTGSSYNEQFF. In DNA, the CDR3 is TGTGCCAGCAGCTCCGACACGGGGAGCTCCTACAATGAGCAGTTCTTC. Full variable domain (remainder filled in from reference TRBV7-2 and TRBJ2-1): GAGVSQSPSNKVTEKGKDVELRCDPISGHTALYWYRQSLGQGLEFLIYFQGNSAPDKSGLPSDRFSAERTGGSVSTLTIQRTQQEDSAVYLCASSSDTGSSYNEQFFGPGTRLTVL.

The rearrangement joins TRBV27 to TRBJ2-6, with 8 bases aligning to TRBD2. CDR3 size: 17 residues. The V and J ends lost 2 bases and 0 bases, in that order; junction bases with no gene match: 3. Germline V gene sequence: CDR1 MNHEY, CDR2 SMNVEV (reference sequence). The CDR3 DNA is TGTGCCAGCAGTTTAAACAGCGGGGGCTCTGGGGCCAACGTCCTGACTTTC. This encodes CASSLNSGGSGANVLTF. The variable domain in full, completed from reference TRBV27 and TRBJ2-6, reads EAQVTQNPRYLITVTGKKLTVTCSQNMNHEYMSWYRQDPGLGLRQIYYSMNVEVTDKGDVPEGYKVSRKEKRNFPLILESPSPNQTSLYFCASSLNSGGSGANVLTFGAGSRLTVL.

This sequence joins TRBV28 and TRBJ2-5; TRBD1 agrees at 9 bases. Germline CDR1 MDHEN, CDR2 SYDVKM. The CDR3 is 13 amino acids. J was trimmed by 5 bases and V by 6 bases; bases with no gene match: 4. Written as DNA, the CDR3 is TGTGCCAGCAGAGGGACAGGGTGGGAGACCCAGTACTTC. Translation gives CASRGTGWETQYF.

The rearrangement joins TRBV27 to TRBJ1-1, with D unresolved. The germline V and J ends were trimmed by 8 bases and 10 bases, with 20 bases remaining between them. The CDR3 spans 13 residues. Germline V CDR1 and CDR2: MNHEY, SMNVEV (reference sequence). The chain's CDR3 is CASAKDTRTRAFF. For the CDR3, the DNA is TGTGCCAGCGCTAAGGATACTAGGACGCGAGCTTTCTTT.

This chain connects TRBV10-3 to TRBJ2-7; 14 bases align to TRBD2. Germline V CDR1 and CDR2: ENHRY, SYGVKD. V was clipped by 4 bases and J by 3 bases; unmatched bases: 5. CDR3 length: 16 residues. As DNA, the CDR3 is TGTGCCATCAGTGTGGTAGGACTAGCGGGAGGCTACGAGCAGTACTTC. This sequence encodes CAISVVGLAGGYEQYF.

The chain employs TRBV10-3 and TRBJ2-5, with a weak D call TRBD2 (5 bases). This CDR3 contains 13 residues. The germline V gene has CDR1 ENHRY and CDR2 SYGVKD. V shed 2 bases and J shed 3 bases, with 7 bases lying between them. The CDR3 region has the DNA TGTGCCATCAGTGAGGAGGGAGAAGAGACCCAGTACTTC. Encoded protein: CAISEEGEETQYF.

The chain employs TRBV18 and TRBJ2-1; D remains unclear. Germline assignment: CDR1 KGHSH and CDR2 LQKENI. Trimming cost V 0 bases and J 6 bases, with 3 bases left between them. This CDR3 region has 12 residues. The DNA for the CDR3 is TGTGCCAGCTCACCACCGGGCAATGAGCAGTTCTTC. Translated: CASSPPGNEQFF.